A single sample is the source of the 14 T cell receptor beta chains below, sequenced in a study of control samples from healthy donors and cancer patients. TCRdb keeps only in-frame clones here, not all; method: immunoSEQ multiplex PCR. The data contain about 120,000 clones, 85% to 90% of them singletons. Sequencing input: PBMCs. These receptors originate from a woman aged 50 to 60 with colorectal cancer.

This chain connects TRBV7-9 to TRBJ2-7; D gene uncertain. Germline V gene sequence: CDR1 SEHNR, CDR2 FQNEAQ (reference sequence). Trimming stripped 2 bases from V and 3 bases from J, with 8 bases between. This CDR3 has 13 residues. Written as DNA, the CDR3 is TGTGCCAGCAGCTTATCCAGTTTCTACGAGCAGTACTTC. Protein sequence: CASSLSSFYEQYF.

The chain uses TRBV9 and TRBJ2-7; TRBD2 matches at 7 bases. Per the germline V gene, CDR1 is SGDLS and CDR2 is YYNGEE. Trimming at V came to 0 bases and at J to 4 bases, leaving 7 bases not matched to a gene. The CDR3 covers 15 residues. The CDR3 sequence: CASSVGAGDLYEQYF. The CDR3 DNA reads as TGTGCCAGCAGCGTAGGGGCGGGAGATTTGTACGAGCAGTACTTC. Full variable domain (remainder filled in from reference TRBV9 and TRBJ2-7): DSGVTQTPKHLITATGQRVTLRCSPRSGDLSVYWYQQSLDQGLQFLIQYYNGEERAKGNILERFSAQQFPDLHSELNLSSLELGDSALYFCASSVGAGDLYEQYFGPGTRLTVT.

DNA of the CDR3: TGTGCCAGCAGCTTAGATGTGTCTTCTAGCGGGATTATCTGGGACGGTGAGCAGTTCTTC. Translated: CASSLDVSSSGIIWDGEQFF. This chain uses TRBV11-3 with TRBJ2-1; 9 nucleotides agree with TRBD2. Trimming cost V 0 bases and J 9 bases; bases outside gene matches: 21. The V gene's germline CDR1 is SGHNT and CDR2 YENEEA. The CDR3 is 20 amino acids.

V and J are TRBV11-3 and TRBJ2-1; D is perhaps TRBD1 or TRBD2 (5 bases each). The CDR3 consists of 15 residues. Per the germline V gene, CDR1 is SGHNT and CDR2 is YENEEA. Trimming cost V 4 bases and J 7 bases, with 17 bases left between them. The DNA for the CDR3 is TGTGCCAGCAGCTCAGGGATCGGCGGGTCAAATGAGCAGTTCTTC. Translated, it gives CASSSGIGGSNEQFF.

This chain links TRBV12-5 with TRBJ1-1; D possibly corresponds to TRBD1 (6 bases). The CDR3 is 15 residues long. Between the trimmed V and J ends, which lost 7 bases and 1 base, there was a span of 16 bases. The germline CDR1 and CDR2 sequences are LGHNT and FRNRAP. The CDR3 loop is CASAWGGGRNTEAFF. As DNA, the CDR3 is TGTGCTAGTGCTTGGGGCGGGGGGCGGAACACTGAAGCTTTCTTT.

This clone was detected only once. The gene calls are TRBV19 and TRBJ1-5, with TRBD1 matching over 7 bases. Trimming took 5 bases from V and 7 from J; bases not matched to a gene: 5. The CDR3 length is 13 residues. The germline gives CDR1 LNHDA, CDR2 SQIVND (reference sequence). CDR3 amino acids: CASSVTGYQPQHF. CDR3 bases: TGTGCCAGTAGTGTGACAGGGTACCAGCCCCAGCATTTT.

The chain is built from TRBV19 and TRBJ1-2; D gene unclear. This CDR3 has 16 residues. Trimming took 5 bases from V and 7 from J, leaving 23 bases between them. Germline V lookup: CDR1 LNHDA, CDR2 SQIVND (reference sequence). This chain's CDR3 is CASSSPGREESGGYTF. The CDR3 bases are TGTGCCAGTAGTTCCCCCGGTAGGGAGGAGTCAGGTGGCTACACCTTC. Full variable domain (rest looked up from reference TRBV19 and TRBJ1-2): DGGITQSPKYLFRKEGQNVTLSCEQNLNHDAMYWYRQDPGQGLRLIYYSQIVNDFQKGDIAEGYSVSREKKESFPLTVTSAQKNPTAFYLCASSSPGREESGGYTFGSGTRLTVV.

This chain joins TRBV2 and TRBJ1-2; 7 positions match TRBD1. This CDR3 is 16 amino acids long. The germline gives CDR1 SNHLY, CDR2 FYNNEI. The V and J ends lost 1 base and 4 bases, in that order; junction bases with no gene match: 9. In DNA, the CDR3 is TGTGCCAGCAGTGAAGTAAGGGGACAGATACTCTATGGCTACACCTTC. Translated: CASSEVRGQILYGYTF.

The chain employs TRBV5-6 and TRBJ1-2; 8 bases agree with TRBD1. The germline gives CDR1 SGHDT, CDR2 YYEEEE. This CDR3 region has 13 residues. The J segment lost 5 bases and the V segment lost 2 bases, leaving 2 bases of the junction unmatched. This CDR3 reads CASSFTGGYGYTF. CDR3 coding DNA: TGTGCCAGCAGCTTCACAGGGGGGTATGGCTACACCTTC.

The V call is TRBV2, the J call TRBJ2-5; 7 bases are shared with TRBD1. Germline V gene sequence: CDR1 SNHLY, CDR2 FYNNEI. V was clipped by 6 bases and J by 3 bases; unmatched bases: 7. The CDR3 runs to 14 residues. This CDR3 reads CASRITGVEETQYF. CDR3 in DNA: TGTGCCAGCAGAATCACAGGGGTTGAAGAGACCCAGTACTTC.

The J gene is TRBJ1-2, the V gene TRBV3-1 (or the pseudogene TRBV3-2), with 7 positions matching TRBD1. V lost 4 bases and J lost 4; bases outside the gene matches: 9. Germline V gene data show CDR1 as LGHDT and CDR2 as YNNKEL (reference sequence). The CDR3 spans 15 residues. The CDR3 DNA follows: TGTGCCAGCAGCCCACCGGGACAGAGTTTCTATGGCTACACCTTC. Translated: CASSPPGQSFYGYTF.

V usage is TRBV24-1 and J usage is TRBJ2-1, with 12 bases aligning to TRBD2. V lost 3 bases, J lost 1 base, and 6 bases stayed unmatched. The germline V gene has CDR1 KGHDR and CDR2 SFDVKD. CDR3 size: 18 residues. The CDR3 protein is CATSDRRLAGESYNEQFF. The CDR3 nucleotides are TGTGCCACCAGTGATCGGCGACTAGCGGGGGAATCCTACAATGAGCAGTTCTTC.

This chain joins TRBV18 and TRBJ2-7; D could derive from TRBD1 or TRBD2 (5 bases each). The CDR3 loop spans 14 amino acids. The germline V gene has CDR1 KGHSH and CDR2 LQKENI. V was pared by 2 bases and J by 0 bases, with 8 bases between. CDR3 coding DNA: TGTGCCAGCTCACCAGGGACGGGCTCCTACGAGCAGTACTTC. Translated: CASSPGTGSYEQYF. Combining the CDR3 with reference TRBV18 and TRBJ2-7 gives the whole variable domain NAGVMQNPRHLVRRRGQEARLRCSPMKGHSHVYWYRQLPEEGLKFMVYLQKENIIDESGMPKERFSAEFPKEGPSILRIQQVVRGDSAAYFCASSPGTGSYEQYFGPGTRLTVT.

V and J are TRBV10-3 and TRBJ2-1, with 11 bases that match TRBD2. Trimming cost V 3 bases and J 5 bases; bases outside gene matches: 12. The CDR3 sequence is 18 residues long. Germline V CDR1 and CDR2: ENHRY, SYGVKD. In nucleotides, the CDR3 is TGTGCCATCAGTGATTACGGCCGAGGGACTAGCGGCAACAATGAGCAGTTCTTC. Its protein is CAISDYGRGTSGNNEQFF.